This T cell receptor (beta chain) was obtained from a study of blood T cells in healthy people across ages. Study outcomes and limitations: The percentage of naive T cells correlated strongly with TCR beta diversity.

Germline CDR1 reads SGHVS; CDR2 reads FQNEAQ. Trimming cost V 5 bases and J 2 bases, with 22 bases left between them. The CDR3 is 17 amino acids. A minimum of 6 million PBMCs was isolated per sample. Comments on this clonotype: What it binds is not known.

The use of a sample-barcoded 5' primer and a J-beta primer mix characterized a second PCR of roughly 6 to 12 cycles. One entry per CDR3 protein results from TCRdb running MiXCR on the 5' RACE reads. Among some 760,000 distinct CDR3 sequences listed, roughly 25% were seen once. The sample was also reused in another study, on T cells of mothers and their children. As that report states: T cell clones that were persistent and microchimeric went undetected.

Material for sequencing was blood. The sequence was collected from a boy aged 10-17 years in good health. This chain connects TRBV7-8 to TRBJ2-7; D may be TRBD1 (5 bases). The CDR3 region is CASSPPLGRSGTYEQYF. The CDR3 region has the DNA TGTGCCAGCAGCCCTCCACTTGGCCGATCAGGGACCTACGAGCAGTACTTC.